Listed below are T cell receptor beta chains from one sample, sequenced in a study of blood T cell repertoires in COVID-19. Sequencing was performed with immunoSEQ multiplex PCR; in TCRdb, only in-frame clones are kept and a portion is missing. The table has about 81,000 clones, roughly 91% seen once; the top ten hold 1% to 1.5%. Sequenced material: PBMCs or T cells enriched from blood (not recorded which). The receptors stem from a woman between 50 and 59 years old with acute COVID-19. Both conserved end residues are trimmed from each CDR3.

v_gene	CDR3aa
TRBV5-6	ASSLQETQY
TRBV5-1	ASSSPGQGQY
TRBV28	ASSRRGNYGYT
TRBV19	ASSIALSTEAF
TRBV7-2	ASSLDTSSDTQY
TRBV4-3	ASSLGTGVGGELF
TRBV6-5	ASRRRGVPYGYT
TRBV5-1	ASSLTGASSYNEQF
TRBV25-1	ASQLGSGGYNEQF
TRBV28	ASGSVGGQETQY
TRBV6-2/TRBV6-3	ASSRQGAGQPQH
TRBV27	ASSSRDTWANVLT
TRBV2	ASCRGHSGANVLT
TRBV7-8	ASSPTSGSGEQF
TRBV29-1	SMGQGATGELF
TRBV27	ASSGGLSYEQY
TRBV5-1	ASSHSPGQNYGYT
TRBV6-7	ASSNRGMGNSPLH
TRBV3-1/TRBV3-2	ASSQDTLLAGDSYNEQF
TRBV2	ASSEALRQGGGYT
TRBV14	ASSQRTLGATDTQY
TRBV25-1	ASAPRGQGDNSPLH
TRBV7-9	ASSSPGQLYEQY
TRBV4-3	ASVGIAETQY
TRBV6-5	ASSYSIQGAYEQY
TRBV6-5	ASASVNGYT
TRBV5-4	ASSFTSGSRTDTQY
TRBV24-1	ATSATGGQPQH
TRBV28	ASSLGGRGYEQY
TRBV7-9	ASNGQGLQETQY
TRBV25-1	ASSKGTSQMVY
TRBV18	ASSLYSDGYT
TRBV19	ASSQTGQVSYETQY
TRBV5-1	ASSSGLAAYNEQF
TRBV4-2	ASSQDPPGLGYEQY
TRBV15	ATSRGVATSGRNEQY
TRBV29-1	SVDPASLGETQY
TRBV24-1	ATSDTGTGAF
TRBV27	ASSSPVSEQY
TRBV6-1	ASSERGSYGYT
TRBV5-1	ASRIEASAYNEQF
TRBV5-1	ASSLAGSSVLQETQY
TRBV18	ASSPPQQVILRTEAF
TRBV30	AWSVQGSVTQY
TRBV9	ASSVGGQNEQF
TRBV4-1	ASSQVPGTYEQY
TRBV30	AWSVRRTGGQKLF
TRBV6-5	ATYKTGGGETQY
TRBV5-4	ASSLVTGVAYGYT
TRBV15	ATSIGPGSYEQY
TRBV7-2	ASSYRAGTSGSTHEQY
TRBV27	ASRVSGQGREGNTIY
TRBV6-5	ASKEGGSYQPQH
TRBV6-1	ASSEADRGNEQF
TRBV5-4	ASSQTGTYEKLF
TRBV4-2	ASSHYQGGGANVLT
TRBV6-4	ASSDRVKGDPQF